This T cell receptor (beta chain) was documented in a study of T cell repertoires in aging, cancer and after chemotherapy (dated by TCRdb to the late 2010s). With regard to the full study: The donors fell into six age groups ranging from 30 or younger to 70 or older, and each group had at least three individuals. A cohort of 220 or so cancer patients (roughly 90 with hematological and some 120 with solid cancers) was assembled, and 100 or so healthy donors were included as a reference group. To look at immunoaging and at how T cells reconstitute after chemotherapy, the study profiled TCR beta repertoires in peripheral blood from both healthy donors and cancer patients. Control TCR repertoires from healthy donors were recorded across several months to years, and re-sampling revealed clear clonal overlap. In total, the full dataset held about 9 million TCR reads. Study-level results and caveats: According to the authors, the repertoire data do not allow conclusions to be drawn about immunological memory after chemotherapy. Significantly lower blood TCR diversity and higher clonality were observed in untreated patients with hematological or solid cancers than in age-matched healthy donors. An increase in median generation probability over the chemotherapy interval was observed in both cancer cohorts, suggesting that the repertoire was reconstituted through rebound thymic output. In healthy donors, the decline in TCR diversity with age was mainly due to loss of richness, whereas in cancer patients loss of evenness also played a role.

Rearranged TRB sequences spanning V, D and J segments were amplified by multiplex touch-down PCR using a mixed TRB-A/B primer pool. Illumina adapters and sample indices were added to the amplicons in two consecutive PCR reactions performed with Phusion HS II polymerase. After gel purification with the NucleoSpin Gel and PCR Clean-up kit, the amplicons were checked using Qubit and an Agilent 2100 Bioanalyzer. Sequencing of the libraries was done on an Illumina MiSeq with paired-end, single-indexed 600-cycle runs. From the authors' description of their analysis: TRB sequences were processed with MiXCR versions 2.12 and 3.0.5. Each unique CDR3 nucleotide sequence was treated as one clone, and only productive sequences with two or more reads were kept. Repertoire metrics included Shannon diversity, evenness, clonality (one minus evenness), and alpha-parameterized diversity profiles from alpha 0 to 5. The IGoR algorithm was used to calculate generation probabilities for clones in the paired samples taken before and after chemotherapy. Clones were called with MiXCR by TCRdb after fastp trimmed the public reads at Q25, and only in-frame beta chains were retained. Every distinct CDR3 protein forms one entry, paired with its most common genes and DNA. The V and J calls reflect TCRdb's pipeline rather than the authors' work. Recorded for this sample are more than 8,500 distinct CDR3 sequences; around 40% of them occurred a single time. Of the sample, roughly 4% falls within the top ten clones.

Trimming takes 1 base from V and 8 bases from J, and the germline ends sit 11 bases apart. CDR1 is given as MNHEY and CDR2 as SMNVEV, both from the germline V gene (reference sequence). The CDR3 covers 13 residues, taking in both the cysteine and the phenylalanine. Only the CDR3 DNA is retained, 39 bases long and in frame from the first base. Instead of sorted cells or RNA, genomic DNA extracted from peripheral blood served as the source for amplifying TCR beta rearrangements. A remark on this clonotype: This clone's antigen is unknown. No clone much larger than this one lies a single base away; base qualities are absent.

This clonotype was obtained from a human donor in good health. The chain is encoded by TRBV27 joined to TRBJ1-2; no confident D gene assignment can be made. The material sequenced was blood. Read as DNA, the sequence is TGTGCCAGCAGTTTATTAAAGGGTGAAGGCTACACCTTC. It codes for CASSLLKGEGYTF.